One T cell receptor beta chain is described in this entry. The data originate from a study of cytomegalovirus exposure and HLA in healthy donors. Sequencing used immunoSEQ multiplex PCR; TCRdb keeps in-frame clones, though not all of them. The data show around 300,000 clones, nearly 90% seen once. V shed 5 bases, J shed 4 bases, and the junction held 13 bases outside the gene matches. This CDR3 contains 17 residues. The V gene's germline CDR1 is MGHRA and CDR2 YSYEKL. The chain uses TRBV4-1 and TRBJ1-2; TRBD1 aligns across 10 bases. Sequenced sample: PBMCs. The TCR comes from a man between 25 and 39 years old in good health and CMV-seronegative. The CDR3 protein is CASSSGGDRGLVYGYTF. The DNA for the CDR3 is TGCGCCAGCAGCTCAGGGGGAGACAGGGGGCTGGTCTATGGCTACACCTTC.